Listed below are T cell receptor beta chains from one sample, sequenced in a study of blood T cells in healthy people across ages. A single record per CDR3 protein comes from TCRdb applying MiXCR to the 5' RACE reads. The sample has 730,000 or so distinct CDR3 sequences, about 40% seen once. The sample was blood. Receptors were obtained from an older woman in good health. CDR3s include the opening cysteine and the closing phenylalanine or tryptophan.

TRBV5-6	CASSLRGQGVRSPLHF
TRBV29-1	CSVRDRTAEKLFF
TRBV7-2	CASGGGGWNTQYF
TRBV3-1	CASSQEHRKEETQYF
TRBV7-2	CASSLGAGGPDSDEQFF
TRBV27	CASSYNRGNGYTF
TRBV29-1	CSVDRGLKETQYF
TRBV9	CASSVGGQYNSPLHF
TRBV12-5	CASGSSRGLAEHNEQFF
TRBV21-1	CASSKENVRLAGGATSTDTQYF
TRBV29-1	CSDTITDEQFF
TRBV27	CASSNKGTSGGARGDTQYF
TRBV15	CATSRATGLGTYGYTF
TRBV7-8	CASRTFAGAGAINRPQYF
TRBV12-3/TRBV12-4	CASTTGSGANVLTF
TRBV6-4	CARLAGSGDNEQFF
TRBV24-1	CATSEQGPREKLFF
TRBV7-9	CASEGGRREQYF
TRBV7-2	CASSFTGDTTQYF
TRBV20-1	CSARGGIAGLETQYF
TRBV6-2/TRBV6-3	CASSLGTLYNEQFF
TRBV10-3	CAISEGDRNYGYTF
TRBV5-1	CASTDRGETQYF
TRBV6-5	CASSSPGQGPNEQFF
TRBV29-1	CSARDRDSFNYGYTF
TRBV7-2	CASSGLAGGYLEQYF
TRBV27	CASSLQPSGVGNEQFF
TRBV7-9	CASSLGPQYGTDTQYF
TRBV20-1	CSARSDRTNEKLFF
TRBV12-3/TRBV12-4	CASSSNSPQETQYF
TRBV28	CASTTPVSTEAFF
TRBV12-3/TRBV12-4	CASSLAGLGDEQYF
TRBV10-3	CAISASQRNYNEQFF
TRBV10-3	CAISEYLTGTQYF
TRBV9	CASSVTGTSIYEQYF
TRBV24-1	CATSVAGDSNQPQHF
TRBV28	CASSLPRDVSGKNIQYF
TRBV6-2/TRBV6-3	CASRASSGRNNEQFF
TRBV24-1	CATSPDRAKTGANVLTF
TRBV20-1	CSARDRGVSTDTQYF
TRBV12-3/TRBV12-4	CASRLERTAAETQYF
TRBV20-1	CSATAQLIYGYTF
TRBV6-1	CASITQGNTEAFF
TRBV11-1	CASSPDWTSGGHEQFF
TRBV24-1	CATSANTDTQYF
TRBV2	CASTSDRWFSYEQYF
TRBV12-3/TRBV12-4	CASSLTGRNTQYF
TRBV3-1	CASSQVPGHYNSPLHF
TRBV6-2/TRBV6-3	CASSSFGPDYTF
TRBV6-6	CASRISGDTEAFF
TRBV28	CASSLGQLETQYF
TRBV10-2	CASKKDGGATYEQYF
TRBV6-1	CASSDYRGNSPLHF
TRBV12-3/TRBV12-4	CASSLLGQGIDEQFF
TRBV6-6	CASTGGLTYEQYF
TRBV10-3	CAISGGDSHSNEQFF
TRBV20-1	CSARDGRQGDNSPLHF
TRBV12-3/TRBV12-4	CASSPYPGELFF
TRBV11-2	CASSRPSGRADEQFF
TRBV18	CASSPSRDQHQPQHF